These 11 T cell receptor beta chains came from one sample sequenced in a study of radiotherapy plus CTLA-4 blockade in lung cancer. TCRdb's table, derived via immunoSEQ multiplex PCR, lists solely in-frame clones and lacks some. The sample carries about 97,000 clones, about four fifths recorded once. The source was peripheral blood, collected from a patient treated with radiotherapy plus ipilimumab. All receptors derive from a human donor with non-small cell lung cancer who had a partial response to radiotherapy plus ipilimumab. Some clones in this sample may be carry-over from other donors' samples.

As to this clone: The same CDR3 also results from other DNA sequences found in this sample. The genes are TRBV6-5 and TRBJ2-3; unclear D gene. The germline CDR1 and CDR2 sequences are MNHEY and SVGAGI. The V end was cut by 0 bases, the J end by 6 bases, with 7 bases between. The CDR3 spans 13 residues. The CDR3 bases are TGTGCCAGCAGTTACTCGAGGTCGGATACGCAGTATTTT. It translates to CASSYSRSDTQYF.

The rearrangement joins TRBV5-4 to TRBJ2-7, with D maybe TRBD1 (7 bases). Between the trimmed V and J ends, which lost 4 bases and 6 bases, there was a span of 8 bases. Germline loops: CDR1 SGHNT, CDR2 YYREEE (reference sequence). CDR3 length: 11 residues. The chain's CDR3 is CASSQGGEQYF. In nucleotides, the CDR3 is TGTGCCAGCAGCCAGGGGGGCGAGCAGTACTTC.

The chain has TRBV5-1 and TRBJ1-6; D not resolved. CDR1 SGHRS and CDR2 YFSETQ come from the germline V gene. V lost 0 bases to trimming and J lost 5 bases, with 9 bases between them. The CDR3 length is 15 residues. CDR3 nucleotide sequence: TGCGCCAGCAGCTTGGGCGCAGGTAATAATTCACCCCTCCACTTT. It encodes CASSLGAGNNSPLHF.

V gene TRBV28 combines with J gene TRBJ1-4; TRBD1 is a possible D gene (5 bases). Germline values: CDR1 MDHEN, CDR2 SYDVKM. The CDR3 is 11 residues long. V lost 3 bases and J 16 bases, leaving 12 bases between the germline ends. DNA for the CDR3: TGTGCCAGCAGTTTTAGGCCAGGGCGGTTTTTT. It is translated as CASSFRPGRFF.

V and J are TRBV4-1 and TRBJ2-5; TRBD1 matches at 7 bases. Germline V gene lookup returns CDR1 MGHRA and CDR2 YSYEKL. J was trimmed by 3 bases and V by 4 bases; bases with no gene match: 2. The CDR3 runs 13 residues. The CDR3 is CASSRGQEETQYF. The CDR3 bases are TGCGCCAGCAGCCGCGGACAGGAAGAGACCCAGTACTTC.

V is TRBV7-2 and J is TRBJ1-2; a weak D match, TRBD1 (5 bases). With 1 base removed from V and 5 bases from J, the gap between germline ends came to 11 bases. The length of the CDR3 is 14 residues. Germline CDR1 reads SGHTA; CDR2 reads FQGNSA. For the CDR3, the DNA is TGTGCCAGCAGCTTAGGTGGCAGGGTTTATGGCTACACCTTC. As protein: CASSLGGRVYGYTF.

This chain links TRBV27 with TRBJ1-1, with D tentatively TRBD1 (6 bases). Germline-derived CDR1 and CDR2 are MNHEY and SMNVEV (reference sequence). With 5 bases removed from V and 0 bases from J, the gap between germline ends came to 13 bases. The CDR3 has 15 amino acids. CDR3 amino acids: CASSPTGTMNTEAFF. CDR3 sequence (DNA): TGTGCCAGCAGTCCCACAGGGACGATGAACACTGAAGCTTTCTTT.

This clone occurred once. The chain carries TRBV18 and TRBJ2-7; 8 bases line up with TRBD1. CDR3 length equals 15 residues. Trimming took 3 bases from V and 5 from J; bases not matched to a gene: 9. Germline CDR1 KGHSH, CDR2 LQKENI. CDR3 nucleotide sequence: TGTGCCAGCTCACCGCGGCAGGGGGCGAACCACGAGCAGTACTTC. This encodes CASSPRQGANHEQYF.

To note about this clone: The sample has other DNA sequences that encode this CDR3 too. J is TRBJ2-1 and V is TRBV5-1; 9 nucleotides agree with TRBD1. Germline trimming cut 4 bases from V and 8 bases from J; bases unmatched to any gene: 10. Germline CDR1 reads SGHRS; CDR2 reads YFSETQ. CDR3 length: 15 amino acids. The CDR3 nucleotides are TGCGCCAGCAGCGTCCAGGGACAGGGAGTGGATGAGCAGTTCTTC. As protein: CASSVQGQGVDEQFF. Drawing the rest from reference TRBV5-1 and TRBJ2-1, the complete variable domain is KAGVTQTPRYLIKTRGQQVTLSCSPISGHRSVSWYQQTPGQGLQFLFEYFSETQRNKGNFPGRFSGRQFSNSRSEMNVSTLELGDSALYLCASSVQGQGVDEQFFGPGTRLTVL.

The chain carries TRBV30 and TRBJ2-2, with 10 bases matching TRBD1. J lost 6 bases, V lost 7 bases, and 8 bases had no gene match. The CDR3 consists of 14 residues. Germline V gene lookup returns CDR1 GTSNPN and CDR2 SVGIG (reference sequence). The CDR3, as DNA: TGTGCCTCTCCGGGACAGGGGTTTCCCGGGGAGCTGTTTTTT. Its translation: CASPGQGFPGELFF.

The rearrangement links TRBV4-3 to TRBJ1-4; D is perhaps TRBD1 (6 bases). Germline CDR1 and CDR2: LGHNA and YSLEER. V lost 5 bases and J 2 bases, leaving 12 bases between the germline ends. This CDR3 is built from 15 residues. The CDR3 reads CASSKRTATNEKLFF. The CDR3 DNA is TGCGCCAGCAGCAAGCGGACAGCCACTAATGAAAAACTGTTTTTT.